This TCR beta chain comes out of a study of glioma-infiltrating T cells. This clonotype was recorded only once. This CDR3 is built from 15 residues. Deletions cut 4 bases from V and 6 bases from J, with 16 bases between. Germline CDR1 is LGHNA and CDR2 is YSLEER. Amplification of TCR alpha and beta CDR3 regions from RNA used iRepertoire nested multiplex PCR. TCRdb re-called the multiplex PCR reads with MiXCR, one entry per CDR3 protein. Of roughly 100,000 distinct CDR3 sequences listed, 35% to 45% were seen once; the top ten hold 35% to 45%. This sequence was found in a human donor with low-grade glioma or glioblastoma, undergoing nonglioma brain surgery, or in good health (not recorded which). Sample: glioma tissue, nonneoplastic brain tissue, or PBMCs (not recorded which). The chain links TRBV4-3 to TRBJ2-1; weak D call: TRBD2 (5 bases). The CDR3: CASSPAGGMGNEQFF. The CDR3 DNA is TGCGCCAGCAGCCCCGCCGGAGGAATGGGCAATGAGCAGTTCTTC.